A selection of T cell receptor beta chains follows, all from one sample in a study of radiation and T cells in renal cell carcinoma. Using immunoSEQ multiplex PCR, the repertoire was profiled, and TCRdb retains in-frame clones only, with some absent. In the table there are roughly 28,000 clones, 81% of which are singletons. Specimen: blood, collected from a patient whose treatment included radiotherapy and nephrectomy. Source of these receptors: a man aged 55-75 years with renal cell carcinoma. Both conserved end residues are part of each CDR3. A D gene is named only where the DNA matches it firmly. Clone size appears in some rows only: once, few, many, or a class for an expanded clone.

v_call	clone_size	j_call	d_call	cdr3_aa	cdr3_nt
TRBV23-1	.	TRBJ1-2	.	CASSQGKLYDGYTF	TGCGCCAGCAGTCAGGGGAAGTTATATGATGGCTACACCTTC
TRBV7-2	.	TRBJ2-7	TRBD2	CASLAGGAYEQYF	TGTGCCAGCCTAGCGGGAGGCGCCTACGAGCAGTACTTC
TRBV6-1	.	TRBJ2-1	TRBD2	CASSAQGPVAGGYNEQFF	TGTGCCAGCAGTGCACAGGGGCCAGTAGCGGGAGGCTACAATGAGCAGTTCTTC
TRBV18	.	TRBJ2-5	.	CASSLTGLETQYF	TGTGCCAGCTCACTTACAGGGCTAGAGACCCAGTACTTC
TRBV6-5	.	TRBJ2-5	TRBD2	CASSTYGTTKRTQYF	TGTGCCAGCAGTACATACGGGACTACCAAGAGAACCCAGTACTTC
TRBV5-1	.	TRBJ1-1	.	CASSLESLMDFGTEAFF	TGCGCCAGCAGCTTGGAAAGTTTAATGGATTTTGGCACTGAAGCTTTCTTT
TRBV11-2	.	TRBJ2-2	.	CASSPLSTRNPGELFF	TGTGCCAGCAGCCCGCTGTCGACTAGAAATCCCGGGGAGCTGTTTTTT
TRBV7-8	.	TRBJ1-5	TRBD1	CASSSDRGGYQPQHF	TGTGCCAGCAGCTCGGACAGGGGGGGCTATCAGCCCCAGCATTTT
TRBV10-3	once	TRBJ1-2	.	CAICPSDNLAYGYTF	TGTGCCATTTGCCCCTCGGACAATTTAGCTTATGGCTACACCTTC
TRBV10-3	.	TRBJ2-1	TRBD2	CAISDGLAGGDNEQFF	TGTGCCATCAGTGATGGACTAGCGGGAGGTGACAATGAGCAGTTCTTC
TRBV7-9	.	TRBJ2-2	TRBD2	CASSLVLAATGELFF	TGTGCCAGCAGCTTAGTACTAGCGGCTACCGGGGAGCTGTTTTTT
TRBV30	.	TRBJ1-5	.	CAWSGRRNQPQHF	TGTGCCTGGAGTGGCAGGCGCAATCAGCCCCAGCATTTT
TRBV4-3	.	TRBJ1-2	.	CATREYREANYGYTF	TGCGCCACCCGCGAGTACAGGGAAGCTAACTATGGCTACACCTTC
TRBV7-9	.	TRBJ2-2	TRBD1	CASSLRQGSDTGELFF	TGTGCCAGCAGCTTAAGACAGGGGTCGGACACCGGGGAGCTGTTTTTT
TRBV19	.	TRBJ2-1	.	CASSTSAGSSYNEQFF	TGTGCCAGTAGTACCTCCGCGGGATCGTCCTACAATGAGCAGTTCTTC
TRBV7-9	.	TRBJ2-1	.	CASSATWGYLGNEQFF	TGTGCCAGCAGCGCCACTTGGGGTTATCTGGGCAATGAGCAGTTCTTC